A single TCR beta chain is shown here with its context. Its cognate antigen is unknown. The germline V gene has CDR1 MDHEN and CDR2 SYDVKM. V lost 3 bases and J 0 bases, leaving 12 bases between the germline ends. This CDR3 is built from 16 residues. The record originates from a study of cytomegalovirus exposure and HLA in healthy donors. PCR involved 60 Vbeta and 13 Jbeta primers. Methods used by the authors: Unique TCR beta chains totaled about 78 million in a later count, with roughly 11 million of them shared. TCRdb's table, derived via immunoSEQ multiplex PCR, lists solely in-frame clones and lacks some. D and trimming come from the DNA, and the V and J calls and clone size come from that table. Here the sample spans some 190,000 clones, more than 75% being singletons. Findings and caveats of the study: Presence/absence comparisons presumed near-even sequencing depth among donors. The classifier was said to identify cytomegalovirus status with high specificity and sensitivity. Looking again later, the authors saw that most CMV-associated TCR beta chains seemed HLA-restricted.

The sequence derives from a young woman in good health and CMV-seropositive. Sequencing input: PBMCs. The chain carries TRBV28 and TRBJ2-4; D gene unclear. CDR3 in amino acids: CASSFRRGVAKNIQYF. CDR3 in DNA: TGTGCCAGCAGTTTCCGGAGAGGTGTAGCCAAAAACATTCAGTACTTC.